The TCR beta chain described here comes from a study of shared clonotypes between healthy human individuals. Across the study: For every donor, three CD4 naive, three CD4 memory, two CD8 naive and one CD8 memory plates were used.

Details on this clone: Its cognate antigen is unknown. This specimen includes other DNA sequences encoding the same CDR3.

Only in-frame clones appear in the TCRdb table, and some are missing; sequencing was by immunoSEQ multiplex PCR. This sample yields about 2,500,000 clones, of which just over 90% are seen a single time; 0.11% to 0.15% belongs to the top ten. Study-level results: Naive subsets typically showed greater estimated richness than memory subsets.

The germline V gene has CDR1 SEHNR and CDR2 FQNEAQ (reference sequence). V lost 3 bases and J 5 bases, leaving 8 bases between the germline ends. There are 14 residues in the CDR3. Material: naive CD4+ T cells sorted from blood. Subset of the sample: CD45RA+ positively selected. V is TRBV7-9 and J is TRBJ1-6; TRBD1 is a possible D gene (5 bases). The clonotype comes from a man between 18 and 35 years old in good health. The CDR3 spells CASSLETDNSPLHF. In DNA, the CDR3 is TGTGCCAGCAGCTTGGAGACAGATAATTCACCCCTCCACTTT.